This T cell receptor beta chain was identified during a study of early T cells in non-severe SARS-CoV-2 infection. Study-wide context: Bulk RNA from unsorted whole blood was sequenced; chains were unpaired. Study-wide findings and caveats: In VDJdb matching, anti-spike CD8 responses were favored while private and CD4 specificities went missing.

The CDR3 is made up of 13 amino acids. Between the trimmed V and J ends, which lost 7 bases and 4 bases, there was a span of 16 bases. Germline CDR1 SQVTM, CDR2 ANQGSEA. Separate cDNA molecules each had unique molecular identifiers attached to them. TCRdb re-called the 5' RACE reads with MiXCR, one entry per CDR3 protein. This repertoire shows approximately 120,000 distinct CDR3 sequences, 15% found once; its top ten account for 21%. This clonotype showed up many times. The antigen remains undetermined. The TCR comes from an adult who was a healthcare worker with PCR-confirmed SARS-CoV-2 infection or an uninfected control (not recorded which). The sequenced material came from whole blood. The chain couples TRBV29-1 to TRBJ1-1; D ambiguous. The CDR3 DNA follows: TGCAGCGCCTCGAGGGCCCCTTCCACTGAAGCTTTCTTT. Amino acids: CSASRAPSTEAFF.